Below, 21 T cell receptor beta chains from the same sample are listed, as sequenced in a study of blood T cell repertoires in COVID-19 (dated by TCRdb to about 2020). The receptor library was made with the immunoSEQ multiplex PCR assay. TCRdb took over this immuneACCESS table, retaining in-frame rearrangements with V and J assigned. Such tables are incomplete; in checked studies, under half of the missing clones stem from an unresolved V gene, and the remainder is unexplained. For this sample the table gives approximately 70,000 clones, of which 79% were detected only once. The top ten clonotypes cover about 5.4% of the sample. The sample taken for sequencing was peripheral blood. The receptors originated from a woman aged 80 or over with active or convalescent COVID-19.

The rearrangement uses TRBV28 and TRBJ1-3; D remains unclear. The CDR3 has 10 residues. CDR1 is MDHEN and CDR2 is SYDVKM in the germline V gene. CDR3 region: CSTSGNTIYF. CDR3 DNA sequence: TGTAGCACCTCTGGAAACACCATATATTTT.

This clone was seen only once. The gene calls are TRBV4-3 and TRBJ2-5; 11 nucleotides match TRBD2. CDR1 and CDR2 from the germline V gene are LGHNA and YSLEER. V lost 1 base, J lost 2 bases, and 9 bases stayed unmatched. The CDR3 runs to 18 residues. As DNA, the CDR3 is TGCGCCAGCAGCCAAGGGGTAGCGGGGGGGCCGGGTCAAGAGACCCAGTACTTC. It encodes CASSQGVAGGPGQETQYF.

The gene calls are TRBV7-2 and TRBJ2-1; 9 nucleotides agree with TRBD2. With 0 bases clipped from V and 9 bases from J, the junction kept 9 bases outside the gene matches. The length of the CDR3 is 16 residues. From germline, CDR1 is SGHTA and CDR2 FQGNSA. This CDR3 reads CASSLAPAGGGTEQFF. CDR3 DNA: TGTGCCAGCAGCTTAGCTCCAGCGGGGGGTGGTACTGAGCAGTTCTTC.

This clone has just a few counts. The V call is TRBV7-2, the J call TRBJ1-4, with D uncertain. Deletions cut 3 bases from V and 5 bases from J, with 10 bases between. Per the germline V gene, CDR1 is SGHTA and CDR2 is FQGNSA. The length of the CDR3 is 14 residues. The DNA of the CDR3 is TGTGCCAGCAGCTTGTTCGGAGGAAATGAAAAACTGTTTTTT. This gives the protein CASSLFGGNEKLFF.

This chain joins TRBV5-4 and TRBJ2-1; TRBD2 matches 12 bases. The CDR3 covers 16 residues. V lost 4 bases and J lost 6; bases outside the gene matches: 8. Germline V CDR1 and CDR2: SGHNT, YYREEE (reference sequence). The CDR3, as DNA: TGTGCCAGCAGCGGGACCTGGACTAGCGGGATCAATGAGCAGTTCTTC. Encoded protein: CASSGTWTSGINEQFF.

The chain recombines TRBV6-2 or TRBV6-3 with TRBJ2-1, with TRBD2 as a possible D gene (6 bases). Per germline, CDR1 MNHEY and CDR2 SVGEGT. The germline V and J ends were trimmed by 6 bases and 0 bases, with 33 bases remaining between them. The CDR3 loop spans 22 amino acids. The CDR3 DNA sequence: TGTGCCAGCAGCCACATTTGGGACTTCTTGCGGGACCCGTCCAGCTCCTACAATGAGCAGTTCTTC. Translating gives CASSHIWDFLRDPSSSYNEQFF.

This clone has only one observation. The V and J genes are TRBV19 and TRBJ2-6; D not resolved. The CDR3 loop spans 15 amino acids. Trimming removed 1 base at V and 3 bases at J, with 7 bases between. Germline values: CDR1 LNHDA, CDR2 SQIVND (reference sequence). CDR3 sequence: CASSIGLLGANVLTF. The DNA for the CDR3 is TGTGCCAGTAGTATAGGACTGCTTGGGGCCAACGTCCTGACTTTC.

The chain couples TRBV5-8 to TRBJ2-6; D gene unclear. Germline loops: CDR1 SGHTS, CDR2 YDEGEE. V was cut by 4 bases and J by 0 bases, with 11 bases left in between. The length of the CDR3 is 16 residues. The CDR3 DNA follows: TGTGCCAGCAGCCCGCGACTGAACTCTGGGGCCAACGTCCTGACTTTC. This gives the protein CASSPRLNSGANVLTF. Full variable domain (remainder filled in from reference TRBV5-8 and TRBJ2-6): EAGVTQSPTHLIKTRGQQATLRCSPISGHTSVYWYQQALGLGLQFLLWYDEGEERNRGNFPPRFSGRQFPNYSSELNVNALELEDSALYLCASSPRLNSGANVLTFGAGSRLTVL.

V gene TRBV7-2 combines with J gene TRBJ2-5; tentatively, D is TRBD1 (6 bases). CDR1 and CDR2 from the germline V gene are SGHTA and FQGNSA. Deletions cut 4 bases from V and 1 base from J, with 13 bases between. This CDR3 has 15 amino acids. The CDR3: CASSSYRQAQETQYF. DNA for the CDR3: TGTGCCAGCAGCTCTTATAGACAGGCCCAAGAGACCCAGTACTTC.

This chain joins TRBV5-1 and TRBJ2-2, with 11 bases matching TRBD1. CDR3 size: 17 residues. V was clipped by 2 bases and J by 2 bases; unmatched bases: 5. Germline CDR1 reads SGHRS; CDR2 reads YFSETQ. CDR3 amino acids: CASSLRDRGFNTGELFF. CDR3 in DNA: TGCGCCAGCAGCTTACGGGACAGGGGGTTTAACACCGGGGAGCTGTTTTTT.

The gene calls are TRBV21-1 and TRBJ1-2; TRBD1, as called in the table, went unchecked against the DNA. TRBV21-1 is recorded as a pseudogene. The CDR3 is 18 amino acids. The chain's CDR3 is CASSRYCRPVQENYGYTF. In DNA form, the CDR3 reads TGTGCCAGCAGCAGGTACTGCCGGCCCGTACAGGAGAACTATGGCTACACCTTC.

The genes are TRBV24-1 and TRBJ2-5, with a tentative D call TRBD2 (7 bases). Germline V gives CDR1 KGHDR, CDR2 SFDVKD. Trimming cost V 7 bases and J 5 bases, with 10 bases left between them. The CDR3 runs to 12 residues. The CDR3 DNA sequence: TGTGCCACCAGCGGGGGGCGGGAGACCCAGTACTTC. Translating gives CATSGGRETQYF.

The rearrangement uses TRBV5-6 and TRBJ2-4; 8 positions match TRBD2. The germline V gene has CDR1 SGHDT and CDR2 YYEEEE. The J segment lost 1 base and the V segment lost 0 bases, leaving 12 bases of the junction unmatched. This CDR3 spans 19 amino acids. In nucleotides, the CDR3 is TGTGCCAGCAGCTTGGGCTTAATGGCGGGAGGTTGGGCCAAAAACATTCAGTACTTC. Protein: CASSLGLMAGGWAKNIQYF.

CDR3 DNA sequence: TGTGCCAGCAGCTTATTCACGACAGGGGAAACTGAAGCTTTCTTT. Its translation: CASSLFTTGETEAFF. This chain joins TRBV7-9 and TRBJ1-1; 8 bases match TRBD1. Germline V gives CDR1 SEHNR, CDR2 FQNEAQ (reference sequence). Trimming cost V 2 bases and J 5 bases; bases outside gene matches: 7. The CDR3 contains 15 residues.

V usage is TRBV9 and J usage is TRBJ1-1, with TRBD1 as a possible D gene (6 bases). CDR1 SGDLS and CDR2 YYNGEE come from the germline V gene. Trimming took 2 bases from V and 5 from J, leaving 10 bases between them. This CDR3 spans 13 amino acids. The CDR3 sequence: CASSVGGATEAFF. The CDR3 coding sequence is TGTGCCAGCAGCGTCGGGGGGGCGACTGAAGCTTTCTTT.

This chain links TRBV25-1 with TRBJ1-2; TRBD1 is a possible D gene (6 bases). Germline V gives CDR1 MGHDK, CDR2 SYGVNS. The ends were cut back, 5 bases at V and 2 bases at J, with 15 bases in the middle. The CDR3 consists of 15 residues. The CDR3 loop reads CASSQGGGLNYGYTF. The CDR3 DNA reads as TGTGCCAGCAGTCAAGGGGGAGGGCTAAACTATGGCTACACCTTC.

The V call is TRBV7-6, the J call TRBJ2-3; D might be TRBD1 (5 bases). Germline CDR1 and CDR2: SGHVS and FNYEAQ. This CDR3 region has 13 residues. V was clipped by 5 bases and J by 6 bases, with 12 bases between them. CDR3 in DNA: TGTGCCAGCAGCCGGACACCTGCTGATACGCAGTATTTT. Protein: CASSRTPADTQYF. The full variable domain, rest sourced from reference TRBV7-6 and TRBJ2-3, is GAGVSQSPRYKVTKRGQDVALRCDPISGHVSLYWYRQALGQGPEFLTYFNYEAQQDKSGLPNDRFSAERPEGSISTLTIQRTEQRDSAMYRCASSRTPADTQYFGPGTRLTVL.

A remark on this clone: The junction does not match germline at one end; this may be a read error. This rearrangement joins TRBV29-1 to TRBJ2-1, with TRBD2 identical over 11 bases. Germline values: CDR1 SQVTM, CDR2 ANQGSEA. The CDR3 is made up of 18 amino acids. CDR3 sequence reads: CSVQEVAPLAGGYNEQFF. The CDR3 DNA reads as TGCAGCGTTCAAGAAGTCGCCCCTCTAGCGGGAGGATACAATGAGCAGTTCTTC.

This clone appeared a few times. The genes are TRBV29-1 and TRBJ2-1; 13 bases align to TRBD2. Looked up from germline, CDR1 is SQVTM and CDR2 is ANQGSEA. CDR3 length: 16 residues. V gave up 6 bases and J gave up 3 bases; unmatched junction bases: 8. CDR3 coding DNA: TGCAGCGTGAGGGGACTAGCGGGACCCCTCTACAATGAGCAGTTCTTC. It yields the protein CSVRGLAGPLYNEQFF.

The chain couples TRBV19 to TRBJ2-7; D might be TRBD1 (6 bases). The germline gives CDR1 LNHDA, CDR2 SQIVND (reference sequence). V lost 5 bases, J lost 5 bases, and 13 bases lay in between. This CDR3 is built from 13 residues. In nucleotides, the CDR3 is TGTGCCAGTAGTCTACGGGACATAAACGAGCAGTACTTC. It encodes CASSLRDINEQYF. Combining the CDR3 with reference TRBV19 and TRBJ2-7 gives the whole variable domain DGGITQSPKYLFRKEGQNVTLSCEQNLNHDAMYWYRQDPGQGLRLIYYSQIVNDFQKGDIAEGYSVSREKKESFPLTVTSAQKNPTAFYLCASSLRDINEQYFGPGTRLTVT.

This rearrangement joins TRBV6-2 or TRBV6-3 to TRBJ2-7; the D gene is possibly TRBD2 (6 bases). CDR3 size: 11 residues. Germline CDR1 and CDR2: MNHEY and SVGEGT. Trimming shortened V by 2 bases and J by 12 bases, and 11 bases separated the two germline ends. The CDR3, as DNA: TGTGCCAGCAGTTACATAAGCGGGTGGTACTTC. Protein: CASSYISGWYF.